Presented here are 26 T cell receptor beta chains from one specimen sequenced in a study of breast tumors, draining lymph nodes, adjacent tissues. Axillary draining lymph nodes of breast cancer patients supplied the node samples. Via MiXCR, TCRdb re-called the multiplex PCR reads, giving one row per CDR3 protein. The repertoire holds some 170,000 distinct CDR3 sequences, with roughly a third as singletons. The sequenced sample consisted of axillary lymph node tissue. These receptors originate from a female donor with breast cancer. Some clones in this sample may be carry-over from other donors' samples.

This clonotype showed up just once. A read error may produce the germline difference seen at one junction end. V gene TRBV11-1 combines with J gene TRBJ2-2; TRBD2 might be the D (5 bases). CDR3 length: 13 amino acids. Germline V gene sequence: CDR1 SGHAT, CDR2 FQDESV (reference sequence). The CDR3 here is CASSSSSTGEPFF. The CDR3 nucleotides are TGTGCCAGCAGCTCATCGAGCACCGGGGAGCCGTTTTTT.

At least ten counts were recorded for this clonotype. The chain couples TRBV9 to TRBJ2-5; 11 nucleotides agree with TRBD2. The ends lost 0 bases at V and 4 bases at J; junction bases unmatched: 8. Looked up from germline, CDR1 is SGDLS and CDR2 is YYNGEE. There are 17 residues in the CDR3. The CDR3 region has the DNA TGTGCCAGCAGCGTAGGGGCTAGCGGGGGGCCTGGAGAGACCCAGTACTTC. It translates to CASSVGASGGPGETQYF.

This clonotype was picked up many times. This chain links TRBV19 with TRBJ1-2; no firm D call. The CDR3 runs to 12 residues. Deletions cut 10 bases from V and 10 bases from J, with 19 bases between. Germline V CDR1 and CDR2: LNHDA, SQIVND (reference sequence). CDR3 coding DNA: TGTGCCACAAAGGGCCAAGAGGTCCTCTACACCTTC. It codes for CATKGQEVLYTF.

The gene calls are TRBV2 and TRBJ1-6, with D possibly being TRBD1 (6 bases). Germline values: CDR1 SNHLY, CDR2 FYNNEI. V shed 8 bases and J shed 7 bases, with 15 bases lying between them. This CDR3 has 14 residues. The CDR3 bases are TGTGCCAGCCCGGGGCCAGGGGAAAATTCACCCCTCCACTTT. This gives the protein CASPGPGENSPLHF.

The chain uses TRBV12-3 or TRBV12-4 and TRBJ2-2; TRBD1 agrees at 10 bases. The CDR3 loop spans 16 amino acids. Germline trimming cut 6 bases from V and 5 bases from J; bases unmatched to any gene: 9. The CDR3 DNA reads as TGTGCCAGCAGGAACATCGGACAGGGGGGGACCGGGGAGCTGTTTTTT. Translation: CASRNIGQGGTGELFF.

The gene calls are TRBV19 and TRBJ1-5, with TRBD1 matching 11 bases. The CDR3 sequence is 12 residues long. Germline V gene data show CDR1 as LNHDA and CDR2 as SQIVND (reference sequence). V shed 4 bases, J shed 14 bases, and the junction held 4 bases outside the gene matches. The CDR3: CASSTDRGHEHF. The DNA for the CDR3 is TGTGCCAGTAGTACGGACAGGGGGCACGAGCATTTT.

The chain links TRBV27 to TRBJ1-5; 10 bases are shared with TRBD1. Germline V gene lookup returns CDR1 MNHEY and CDR2 SMNVEV (reference sequence). This CDR3 comprises 17 residues. Trimming took 6 bases from V and 0 from J; bases not matched to a gene: 8. For the CDR3, the DNA is TGTGCCAGCAGGGCGGGACAGGGGATCGGTAGCAATCAGCCCCAGCATTTT. As protein: CASRAGQGIGSNQPQHF.

This clonotype appeared once. At one end, the junction sequence differs from germline, possibly due to a read error. V gene TRBV9 combines with J gene TRBJ2-2, with D perhaps TRBD1 (6 bases). The CDR3 runs 16 residues. Germline V CDR1 and CDR2: SGDLS, YYNGEE. The CDR3 sequence: CASSGGTRWATGELSF. The CDR3 coding sequence is TGTGCCAGCAGCGGAGGGACAAGGTGGGCCACCGGGGAGCTGTCTTTT. The whole variable domain, remainder taken from reference TRBV9 and TRBJ2-2, is DSGVTQTPKHLITATGQRVTLRCSPRSGDLSVYWYQQSLDQGLQFLIQYYNGEERAKGNILERFSAQQFPDLHSELNLSSLELGDSALYFCASSGGTRWATGELSFGEGSRLTVL.

The table lists this clonotype with many counts. V usage is TRBV9 and J usage is TRBJ2-1, with D tentatively TRBD1 (5 bases). The CDR3 has 14 amino acids. Germline V gives CDR1 SGDLS, CDR2 YYNGEE. V lost 3 bases, J lost 5 bases, and 12 bases lay in between. This chain's CDR3 is CASSASQGHNEQFF. CDR3 DNA sequence: TGTGCCAGCAGCGCTTCCCAGGGTCACAATGAGCAGTTCTTC.

Many counts were recorded for this clonotype. The V and J genes are TRBV4-1 and TRBJ2-3; 7 nucleotides agree with TRBD2. This CDR3 spans 17 amino acids. CDR1 is MGHRA, CDR2 YSYEKL, per germline. V lost 0 bases to trimming and J lost 2 bases; unmatched junction nucleotides: 8. The CDR3 sequence: CASSQEGLPYPTDTQYF. In nucleotides, the CDR3 is TGCGCCAGCAGCCAAGAGGGACTACCCTATCCCACAGATACGCAGTATTTT.

This clonotype was counted at least ten times. The genes are TRBV6-2 or TRBV6-3 and TRBJ1-5; 7 bases match TRBD1. The CDR3 spans 15 residues. Germline values: CDR1 MNHEY, CDR2 SVGEGT. Trimming cost V 5 bases and J 1 base; bases outside gene matches: 5. CDR3 sequence reads: CASSLDRVSNQPQHF. In DNA form, the CDR3 reads TGTGCCAGCAGTCTCGACAGGGTAAGCAATCAGCCCCAGCATTTT.

For this clonotype: The CDR3 does not close with the conserved phenylalanine or tryptophan, likely indicating a read error. The chain has TRBV27 and TRBJ1-2; D ambiguous. V was shortened by 5 bases and J by 2 bases, with 12 bases between the two germline ends. Germline V lookup: CDR1 MNHEY, CDR2 SMNVEV (reference sequence). This CDR3 is 14 amino acids long. The CDR3 DNA sequence: TGTGCCAGCAGTCTAAAACCGGGGAACTATGGCTACACCCTC. This encodes CASSLKPGNYGYTL.

The chain uses TRBV6-2 or TRBV6-3 and TRBJ2-7, with TRBD1 identical over 7 bases. The CDR3 has 14 residues. Looked up from germline, CDR1 is MNHEY and CDR2 is SVGEGT. Trimming took 8 bases from V and 4 from J; bases not matched to a gene: 11. Here the CDR3 DNA reads TGTGCCAGCTCGCACCGGGACAGAGAGTACGAGCAGTACTTC. This translates into CASSHRDREYEQYF.

At least ten counts were recorded for this clonotype. J is TRBJ1-3 and V is TRBV7-6; a possible D gene is TRBD1 (5 bases). Germline V gene sequence: CDR1 SGHVS, CDR2 FNYEAQ. Trimming removed 8 bases from V and 9 bases from J, with 11 bases in between. CDR3 length equals 11 residues. CDR3 in DNA: TGTGCCAGCTCCGGGGCAGCCACCATATATTTT. Its translation: CASSGAATIYF.

This clonotype was counted ten times or more. V gene TRBV4-1 combines with J gene TRBJ1-3; D uncertain. V gave up 4 bases and J gave up 4 bases, with 14 bases separating them. Germline CDR1 MGHRA, CDR2 YSYEKL. The CDR3 covers 15 residues. CDR3 DNA sequence: TGCGCCAGCAGCCCCGGCATGATCTCCGGAAACACCATATATTTT. Translation gives CASSPGMISGNTIYF.

This clonotype was seen at least ten times. The J gene is TRBJ2-6, the V gene TRBV20-1, with a tentative D call TRBD2 (7 bases). The V gene's germline CDR1 is DFQATT and CDR2 SNEGSKA (reference sequence). The V gene lost 0 bases and the J gene lost 0 bases, with 18 bases spanning the gap. The CDR3 covers 19 residues. The CDR3 is CSARDLSAGALSGANVLTF. CDR3 bases: TGCAGTGCTAGAGATTTATCGGCGGGGGCCCTCTCTGGGGCCAACGTCCTGACTTTC.

This clonotype was recorded many times. CDR3 nucleotide sequence: TGTGCCACCAGTGATCGGGGCGGGAAAAATCAGCCCCAGCATTTT. Protein sequence: CATSDRGGKNQPQHF. The V and J genes are TRBV24-1 and TRBJ1-5; D is perhaps TRBD1 (5 bases). The germline V gene has CDR1 KGHDR and CDR2 SFDVKD. V was clipped by 3 bases and J by 4 bases, with 12 bases between them. The CDR3 runs to 15 residues.

This clonotype was observed at least ten times. CDR3 sequence: CASSQRTSGGIDTQYF. CDR3 sequence (DNA): TGCGCCAGCAGCCAGCGGACTAGCGGGGGAATAGATACGCAGTATTTT. The chain couples TRBV4-1 to TRBJ2-3; 13 bases map to TRBD2. This CDR3 region has 16 residues. CDR1 is MGHRA, CDR2 YSYEKL, per germline. Losses at the gene ends were 3 bases for V and 5 bases for J; bases not matched to a gene: 5.

On this clonotype: A read error is likely, as this CDR3 ends without the conserved phenylalanine or tryptophan. The chain links TRBV2 to TRBJ2-7; 7 bases match TRBD2. Germline CDR1 and CDR2: SNHLY and FYNNEI. The CDR3 loop spans 17 amino acids. This CDR3 reads CASSQGRARTVTYEQYL. In DNA form, the CDR3 reads TGCGCCAGCAGCCAAGGGAGGGCAAGGACTGTTACCTATGAGCAGTACCTC.

This clonotype was detected many times. The V and J genes are TRBV5-5 and TRBJ2-5; 8 nucleotides align to TRBD2. Trimming at V came to 6 bases and at J to 6 bases, leaving 25 bases not matched to a gene. The CDR3 is 19 amino acids. CDR1 is SGHKS, CDR2 YYEKEE, per germline (reference sequence). The CDR3 DNA reads TGTGCCAGCATCCGTACCGGGGGGGCTTTTCGCGACATCCTCCAGACCCAGTACTTC. Translating it yields CASIRTGGAFRDILQTQYF.

The chain combines TRBV27 with TRBJ1-5; TRBD1 is a possible D gene (6 bases). This CDR3 contains 16 residues. Germline V gene data show CDR1 as MNHEY and CDR2 as SMNVEV (reference sequence). V lost 2 bases and J 2 bases, leaving 13 bases between the germline ends. The CDR3 sequence is CASSLRARGGNQPQHF. In DNA, the CDR3 is TGTGCCAGCAGTTTAAGGGCCAGGGGAGGCAATCAGCCCCAGCATTTT.

The CDR3 DNA reads TGCAGCGTTGATGCAGGGTGGGAGACCCAGTACTTC. Protein product: CSVDAGWETQYF. The chain has TRBV29-1 and TRBJ2-5; a weak D match, TRBD1 (5 bases). CDR3 length equals 12 residues. Germline CDR1 reads SQVTM; CDR2 reads ANQGSEA. Trimming removed 3 bases at V and 5 bases at J, with 10 bases between.

As to this clonotype: The CDR3 end shows no conserved phenylalanine or tryptophan, and so a read error is likely. The chain carries TRBV24-1 and TRBJ1-5; D might be TRBD1 (6 bases). V was clipped by 5 bases and J by 2 bases, with 18 bases between them. Germline CDR1 and CDR2: KGHDR and SFDVKD. This CDR3 is built from 17 residues. The CDR3 DNA sequence: TGTGCCACCAGTGCCATCAACAGGGAAAGGGGCAATCAGCCCCAGCATGGT. Its protein is CATSAINRERGNQPQHG.

Turning to this clonotype: One end of the junction is discordant with germline, which a read error may explain. The chain links TRBV28 to TRBJ2-7; D gene ambiguous. The CDR3 consists of 12 residues. Germline-derived CDR1 and CDR2 are MDHEN and SYDVKM. In nucleotides, the CDR3 is TGTGCCAGCAGCCGAACAAGCTACGAGCAGCACTTC. As protein: CASSRTSYEQHF.

In regard to this clonotype: A much larger clonotype is one base distant, so this may be a read error. The chain employs TRBV30 and TRBJ1-4; possible D gene TRBD1, 5 bases. This CDR3 comprises 13 residues. CDR1 GTSNPN and CDR2 SVGIG come from the germline V gene (reference sequence). DNA for the CDR3: TGTGCCTCATGGGGGGGATTGGAGGAAAAACTGGTTTTT. Amino acid sequence: CASWGGLEEKLVF.

Concerning this clonotype itself: A much larger clone lies one base from this, so it may be a read error. The chain combines TRBV11-2 with TRBJ2-1; D unclear. The CDR3 length is 15 residues. The germline gives CDR1 SGHAT, CDR2 FQNNGV. CDR3 sequence (DNA): TGTGTCAGCAGCGCCCGCTGGGATTCCTACAATGAGCAGTTCTTC. This encodes CVSSARWDSYNEQFF.